Listed here are 21 T cell receptor beta chains from one sample, sequenced in a study of cytomegalovirus exposure and HLA in healthy donors. TCRdb's copy holds only in-frame clones and misses some; the assay was immunoSEQ multiplex PCR. This table has 120,000 or so clones, 89% appearing once. The sequencing input was PBMCs. These receptors were collected from a woman aged 18-30 years in good health and CMV-seronegative.

CDR3 sequence (DNA): TGTGCCTGCCGGCGGGGGTTAGAGACCCAGTACTTC. Its protein product is CACRRGLETQYF. This rearrangement joins TRBV30 to TRBJ2-5; 7 bases fit TRBD2. Germline CDR1 reads GTSNPN; CDR2 reads SVGIG (reference sequence). V was pared by 6 bases and J by 4 bases, with 5 bases of the junction left unmatched. The CDR3 runs 12 residues. Together with reference TRBV30 and TRBJ2-5, the CDR3 gives the full variable domain: SQTIHQWPATLVQPVGSPLSLECTVEGTSNPNLYWYRQAAGRGLQLLFYSVGIGQISSEVPQNLSASRPQDRQFILSSKKLLLSDSGFYLCACRRGLETQYFGPGTRLLVL.

V is TRBV18 and J is TRBJ2-5; TRBD2 matches 8 bases. The length of the CDR3 is 16 residues. In germline, CDR1 is KGHSH, CDR2 LQKENI. The ends lost 6 bases at V and 2 bases at J; junction bases unmatched: 11. CDR3 sequence reads: CASSSAGGLLQETQYF. For the CDR3, the DNA is TGTGCCAGCTCTTCTGCGGGGGGTTTGCTTCAAGAGACCCAGTACTTC.

The chain has TRBV5-4 and TRBJ2-1, with TRBD1 matching over 9 bases. V was clipped by 6 bases and J by 4 bases; unmatched bases: 5. Germline V gene data show CDR1 as SGHNT and CDR2 as YYREEE (reference sequence). This CDR3 region has 14 residues. CDR3 residues: CASNRGQGYNEQFF. CDR3 coding DNA: TGTGCCAGCAACCGGGGACAGGGTTACAATGAGCAGTTCTTC. Drawing the rest from reference TRBV5-4 and TRBJ2-1, the complete variable domain is ETGVTQSPTHLIKTRGQQVTLRCSSQSGHNTVSWYQQALGQGPQFIFQYYREEENGRGNFPPRFSGLQFPNYSSELNVNALELDDSALYLCASNRGQGYNEQFFGPGTRLTVL.

V and J are TRBV29-1 and TRBJ1-4, with D possibly matching TRBD1 (5 bases). Germline V CDR1 and CDR2: SQVTM, ANQGSEA. The length of the CDR3 is 13 residues. Between the trimmed V and J ends, which lost 4 bases and 0 bases, there was a span of 6 bases. This CDR3 is CSVGQPTNEKLFF. The DNA for the CDR3 is TGCAGCGTTGGACAGCCAACTAATGAAAAACTGTTTTTT.

The chain recombines TRBV5-1 with TRBJ2-3; 8 nucleotides align to TRBD1. CDR1 is SGHRS and CDR2 is YFSETQ in the germline V gene. J was trimmed by 6 bases and V by 4 bases; bases with no gene match: 13. The CDR3 sequence is 16 residues long. In DNA, the CDR3 is TGCGCCAGCAGCAGTTCCAGGGGGCTCCAGGCGGATACGCAGTATTTT. Protein sequence: CASSSSRGLQADTQYF.

This chain joins TRBV29-1 and TRBJ2-7; the match to TRBD2 covers 7 bases. CDR1 SQVTM and CDR2 ANQGSEA come from the germline V gene. The CDR3 length is 14 residues. The V and J ends lost 2 bases and 2 bases, in that order; junction bases with no gene match: 6. The CDR3 sequence is CSVERLGGTYEQYF. CDR3 in DNA: TGCAGCGTTGAAAGGTTGGGGGGGACCTACGAGCAGTACTTC.

This clone was counted a few times. The V and J genes are TRBV19 and TRBJ2-7; possible D gene TRBD1, 6 bases. This CDR3 has 14 amino acids. Trimming shortened V by 10 bases and J by 3 bases, and 19 bases separated the two germline ends. Per germline, CDR1 LNHDA and CDR2 SQIVND (reference sequence). CDR3 DNA: TGTGCCACTGCCTACAGGGACACGGTCTACGAGCAGTACTTC. It yields the protein CATAYRDTVYEQYF.

The gene calls are TRBV28 and TRBJ1-1, with D perhaps TRBD1 (5 bases). Per the germline V gene, CDR1 is MDHEN and CDR2 is SYDVKM. The CDR3 length is 14 residues. Trimming pared 6 bases from V and 4 bases from J, leaving 15 bases between. The DNA of the CDR3 is TGTGCCAGCAGCCTCGGACATACGATCACTGAAGCTTTCTTT. Its translation is CASSLGHTITEAFF.

The CDR3 sequence: CASSLGQDLGYGYTF. CDR3 coding DNA: TGTGCCAGCAGCTTAGGACAGGATCTAGGCTATGGCTACACCTTC. This sequence joins TRBV7-9 and TRBJ1-2, with a tentative D call TRBD1 (6 bases). The CDR3 is made up of 15 amino acids. V gave up 1 base and J gave up 4 bases, with 13 bases separating them. CDR1 and CDR2 (germline): SEHNR, FQNEAQ (reference sequence).

This chain joins TRBV6-1 and TRBJ1-5, with D tentatively TRBD1 (6 bases). The CDR3 is 16 residues long. V was cut by 2 bases and J by 5 bases, with 16 bases left in between. CDR1 and CDR2 from the germline V gene are MNHNS and SASEGT. CDR3 sequence: CASSEWATGPDQPQHF. CDR3 nucleotide sequence: TGTGCCAGCAGTGAATGGGCCACAGGGCCGGATCAGCCCCAGCATTTT.

This chain links TRBV30 with TRBJ1-1; no firm D call. V was clipped by 0 bases and J by 6 bases, with 11 bases between them. The CDR3 consists of 13 residues. Germline V CDR1 and CDR2: GTSNPN, SVGIG (reference sequence). DNA of the CDR3: TGTGCCTGGAGTGTAACGGGTACTGCTGAAGCTTTCTTT. It codes for CAWSVTGTAEAFF.

The V and J genes are TRBV6-5 and TRBJ2-7; 8 bases are a match to TRBD1. Germline loops: CDR1 MNHEY, CDR2 SVGAGI. This CDR3 is 15 amino acids long. V was pared by 6 bases and J by 2 bases, with 9 bases of the junction left unmatched. The CDR3 region has the DNA TGTGCCAGCAGACCGACAGGGGCTCTTGCCTACGAGCAGTACGTC. It yields the protein CASRPTGALAYEQYV.

The V and J genes are TRBV7-9 and TRBJ1-2; TRBD1 might be the D (6 bases). Germline CDR1 and CDR2: SEHNR and FQNEAQ (reference sequence). Deletions cut 2 bases from V and 4 bases from J, with 11 bases between. This CDR3 has 14 residues. CDR3 sequence: CASSLLMDSYGYTF. The DNA of the CDR3 is TGTGCCAGCAGCTTACTAATGGACAGCTATGGCTACACCTTC.

This CDR3 is CASSTRDRATSGNTIYF. CDR3 coding DNA: TGTGCCAGCAGCACACGTGACAGGGCCACCTCTGGAAACACCATATATTTT. The chain combines TRBV9 with TRBJ1-3, with TRBD1 identical over 7 bases. Germline V lookup: CDR1 SGDLS, CDR2 YYNGEE. The ends lost 4 bases at V and 0 bases at J; junction bases unmatched: 10. The CDR3 totals 17 residues.

The genes are TRBV30 and TRBJ1-3, with a possible D match to TRBD1 (6 bases). V was cut by 3 bases and J by 2 bases, with 14 bases left in between. The germline gives CDR1 GTSNPN, CDR2 SVGIG (reference sequence). The CDR3 length is 15 residues. Here the CDR3 DNA reads TGTGCCTGGAGCAATTCCGGGACACCTGGAAACACCATATATTTT. Its protein product is CAWSNSGTPGNTIYF.

This chain uses TRBV6-4 with TRBJ2-1, with TRBD2 identical over 8 bases. The junction had 11 bases not matched to a gene; V was cut back by 5 bases and J by 2 bases. Germline CDR1 is MRHNA and CDR2 is SNTAGT. The CDR3 is 17 amino acids. The CDR3 loop reads CASSSFSGVSPYNEQFF. CDR3 bases: TGTGCCAGCAGTTCCTTTAGCGGGGTTAGCCCCTACAATGAGCAGTTCTTC.

The chain carries TRBV5-6 and TRBJ2-1; 7 bases agree with TRBD2. The CDR3 contains 14 residues. Germline CDR1 SGHDT, CDR2 YYEEEE. Germline trimming cut 4 bases from V and 5 bases from J; bases unmatched to any gene: 6. The chain's CDR3 is CASSMGLSHNEQFF. The CDR3 nucleotides read TGTGCCAGCAGCATGGGACTAAGCCACAATGAGCAGTTCTTC.

The CDR3 sequence is CASSYSEGSQPQHF. CDR3 nucleotide sequence: TGTGCCAGCAGTTACTCGGAGGGGAGTCAGCCCCAGCATTTT. V and J are TRBV6-5 and TRBJ1-5; D possibly corresponds to TRBD1 (5 bases). CDR1 is MNHEY, CDR2 SVGAGI, per germline. Between the trimmed V and J ends, which lost 0 bases and 6 bases, there was a span of 9 bases. The CDR3 sequence is 14 residues long.

Only one count was recorded for this clone. The V call is TRBV11-3, the J call TRBJ2-5; D might be TRBD2 (6 bases). This CDR3 comprises 15 residues. CDR1 is SGHNT and CDR2 is YENEEA in the germline V gene. V was trimmed by 6 bases and J by 4 bases, leaving 18 bases between them. CDR3 coding DNA: TGTGCCAGCAGTCCGGGGACTCAGGCGGTAGAGACCCAGTACTTC. Translated: CASSPGTQAVETQYF.

The chain combines TRBV13 with TRBJ2-3; 8 bases match TRBD1. The J segment lost 4 bases and the V segment lost 1 base, leaving 4 bases of the junction unmatched. CDR1 is PRHDT, CDR2 FYEKMQ, per germline (reference sequence). The CDR3 is 15 residues long. The CDR3 DNA reads TGTGCCAGCAGCTTAGACAGCAGGGGGCCAGATACGCAGTATTTT. Translation: CASSLDSRGPDTQYF.

This chain joins TRBV11-2 and TRBJ2-7, with D maybe TRBD1 (5 bases). Germline CDR1 and CDR2: SGHAT and FQNNGV. The germline V and J ends were trimmed by 4 bases and 3 bases, with 22 bases remaining between them. This CDR3 comprises 17 residues. The CDR3 loop is CASSYRTGPALHYEQYF. The CDR3 DNA sequence: TGTGCCAGCAGCTATCGTACAGGTCCAGCACTTCACTACGAGCAGTACTTC.